This TCR beta chain originates from a study of CD8 T cells in Susac syndrome. Reverse transcription of roughly 0.5 to 1 ug RNA used random hexamers. TCRdb itself ran the immunoSEQ multiplex PCR reads through MiXCR, one entry per CDR3 protein. The sample includes some 170,000 distinct CDR3 sequences, 94% of them seen just once. In the multiple sclerosis control group, patients were treatment-naive and had stable or active relapsing-remitting disease. The germline gives CDR1 MNHEY, CDR2 SVGAGI. V was cut by 6 bases and J by 9 bases, with 9 bases left in between. CDR3 size: 11 residues. The sequencing sample was made of CD4+ T cells from PBMCs. This TCR came from a human donor with multiple sclerosis. The chain joins TRBV6-5 to TRBJ2-1; D gene ambiguous. CDR3 region: CASSSFGEQFF. CDR3 sequence (DNA): TGTGCCAGCAGCTCCTTTGGTGAGCAGTTCTTC.